This T cell receptor (beta chain) was captured by sequencing in a study of OX40 agonist ivuxolimab in advanced cancers. This table comes from immunoSEQ multiplex PCR, and its TCRdb copy is limited to in-frame clones, with some not included. The sample consists of more than 35,000 clones, 80% to 90% of them appearing once. Germline assignment: CDR1 SGHRS and CDR2 YFSETQ. The V end was cut by 5 bases, the J end by 5 bases, with 7 bases between. This CDR3 is built from 11 residues. Patients were ruled out by autoimmune disease history or systemic immunosuppression. The rearrangement joins TRBV5-1 to TRBJ2-5; possibly TRBD1 or TRBD2 for D (5 bases each). The sample in question was CD4+ or CD8+ T cells sorted from blood, obtained in a trial of the OX40 agonist ivuxolimab. The TCR comes from an adult with an advanced solid tumor such as melanoma, head and neck, liver or kidney cancer. CDR3 coding DNA: TGCGCCAGCAGGGGGGAGGAGACCCAGTACTTC. It yields the protein CASRGEETQYF.